A selection of T cell receptor beta chains follows, all from one sample in a study of chemoradiotherapy in HPV16-positive cancers. TCRdb's table, derived via immunoSEQ multiplex PCR, lists solely in-frame clones and lacks some. This sample has about 20,000 clones, with about 90% found just once. Sequenced here: blood, sampled from a patient who underwent chemoradiotherapy. These receptors were collected from a human donor with HPV-associated anogenital cancer. The CDR3 runs from the conserved cysteine through the conserved F or W.

cdr3_aa cdr3_length v_call
CASPGPSGGQPQHF 14 TRBV6-1
CASSPTGSPNTGELFF 16 TRBV5-1
CASSRGLNEKLFF 13 TRBV9
CASSVAGGHPGTDTQYF 17 TRBV9
CASSLSRTGSLSTDTQYF 18 TRBV7-8
CASSQVLGTGDEKLFF 16 TRBV4-1
CASRRGVPTDTQYF 14 TRBV11-2
CASSSDRESSPLHF 14 TRBV5-4
CASSEWRGFSGNTIYF 16 TRBV2
CASRPGLRLNTEAFF 15 TRBV5-8
CASSLGSEPWKETQYF 16 TRBV7-2
CASGLVQSSNTQYF 14 TRBV12-5
CAWGTLTRNSGNTIYF 16 TRBV30
CASSSMYTEAFF 12 TRBV19
CASSIDGLAGGNEQFF 16 TRBV19
CASNPGGEGYGYTF 14 TRBV5-1
CASSVYFTDTQYF 13 TRBV9
CASSGIREETQYF 13 TRBV2
CASSLRGTEAFF 12 TRBV11-3
CASSLILNSPLHF 13 TRBV4-1
CASSLEGYLYGYTF 14 TRBV7-8
CASSPPGLEAFF 12 TRBV5-4
CASRTGSWRQPQHF 14 TRBV6-1
CASSLEGPGKGGYTF 15 TRBV5-1
CASSVDPLLETQYF 14 TRBV9
CASSARGYGYTF 12 TRBV19
CASALDGAAVDTQYF 15 TRBV12-5
CASSREVRAGGQTQYF 16 TRBV14
CASSLVRRGGANYGYTF 17 TRBV7-2
CARVKTDRGIATEAFF 16 TRBV2
CASSPSQLVYTGELFF 16 TRBV18
CASSLARGAYNEQFF 15 TRBV7-9
CASRDGAGGYTF 12 TRBV6-1
CASSPTSTGELFF 13 TRBV7-8